The T cell receptor beta chain described here comes from a study of shared T cell receptors in the human thymus. TCRdb's copy holds only in-frame clones and misses some; the assay was immunoSEQ multiplex PCR. Of some 660,000 clones in the sample, around 87% were seen once. The same sample was also studied in work on human thymus T cells.

The sample was thymocytes. This receptor was taken from a boy in the first two years of life with a congenital heart defect.

CDR3 sequence: CASSAPLLDSGYPSTDTQYF. The CDR3 region has the DNA TGTGCCAGCAGCGCCCCCCTTTTGGATAGCGGGTACCCTAGCACAGATACGCAGTATTTT. This chain uses TRBV9 with TRBJ2-3, with TRBD2 identical over 7 bases. The CDR3 is made up of 20 amino acids. The germline CDR1 and CDR2 sequences are SGDLS and YYNGEE. The trim removed 3 bases at V and 0 bases at J, leaving 19 bases unmatched.